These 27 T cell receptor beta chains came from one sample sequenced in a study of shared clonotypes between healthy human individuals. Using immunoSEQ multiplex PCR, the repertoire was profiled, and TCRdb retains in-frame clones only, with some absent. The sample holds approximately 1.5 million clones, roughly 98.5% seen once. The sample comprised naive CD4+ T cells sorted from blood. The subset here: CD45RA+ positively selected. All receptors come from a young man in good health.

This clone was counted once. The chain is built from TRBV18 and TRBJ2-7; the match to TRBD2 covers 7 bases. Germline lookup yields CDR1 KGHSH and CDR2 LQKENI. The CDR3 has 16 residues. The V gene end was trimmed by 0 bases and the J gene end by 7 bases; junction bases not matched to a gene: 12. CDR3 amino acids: CASSPPEGRANGEQYF. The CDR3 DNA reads TGTGCCAGCTCACCACCGGAGGGGAGGGCCAATGGGGAGCAGTACTTC.

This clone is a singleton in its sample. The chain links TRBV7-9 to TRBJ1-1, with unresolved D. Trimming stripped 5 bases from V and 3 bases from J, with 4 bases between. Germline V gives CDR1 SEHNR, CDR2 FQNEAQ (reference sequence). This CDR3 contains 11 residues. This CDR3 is CASSVDTEAFF. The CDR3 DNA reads TGTGCCAGCAGCGTCGACACTGAAGCTTTCTTT.

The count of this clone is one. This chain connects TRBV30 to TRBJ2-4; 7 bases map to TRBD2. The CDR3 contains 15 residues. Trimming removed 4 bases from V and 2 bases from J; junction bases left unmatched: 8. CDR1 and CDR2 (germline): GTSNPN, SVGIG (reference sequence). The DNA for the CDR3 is TGTGCCTGGAAGAACGGGAGGAATACCAAAAACATTCAGTACTTC. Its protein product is CAWKNGRNTKNIQYF.

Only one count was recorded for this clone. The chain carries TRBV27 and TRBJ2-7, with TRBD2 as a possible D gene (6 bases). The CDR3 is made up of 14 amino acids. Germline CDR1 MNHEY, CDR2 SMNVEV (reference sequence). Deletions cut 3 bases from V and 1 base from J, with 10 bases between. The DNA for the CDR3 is TGTGCCAGCAGTTTTAGCGGACTTTCCTACGAGCAGTACTTC. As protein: CASSFSGLSYEQYF.

CDR3 amino acids: CASVFRHFMTRPTEAFF. CDR3 sequence (DNA): TGTGCCAGCGTTTTCCGCCACTTTATGACCAGGCCCACTGAAGCTTTCTTT. The chain carries TRBV28 and TRBJ1-1; D is undetermined. The germline V gene has CDR1 MDHEN and CDR2 SYDVKM. V shed 8 bases and J shed 4 bases, with 26 bases lying between them. The CDR3 spans 17 residues.

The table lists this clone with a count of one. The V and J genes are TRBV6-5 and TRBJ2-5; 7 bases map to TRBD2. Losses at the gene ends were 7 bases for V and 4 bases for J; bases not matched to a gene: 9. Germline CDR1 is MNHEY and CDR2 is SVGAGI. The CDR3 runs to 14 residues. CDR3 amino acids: CASIQAGLLETQYF. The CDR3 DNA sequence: TGTGCCAGCATCCAAGCGGGATTATTAGAGACCCAGTACTTC.

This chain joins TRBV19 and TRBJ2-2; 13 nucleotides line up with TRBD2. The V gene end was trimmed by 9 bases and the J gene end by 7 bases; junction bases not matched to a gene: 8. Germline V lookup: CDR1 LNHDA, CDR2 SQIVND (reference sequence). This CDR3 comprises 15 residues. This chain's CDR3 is CASHTSGRAHGELFF. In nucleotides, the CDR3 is TGTGCCAGCCATACTAGCGGGAGGGCCCACGGGGAGCTGTTTTTT.

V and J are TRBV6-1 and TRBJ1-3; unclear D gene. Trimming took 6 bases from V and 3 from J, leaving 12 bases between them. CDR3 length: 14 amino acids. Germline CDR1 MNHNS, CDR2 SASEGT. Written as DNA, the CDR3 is TGTGCCAGCAGCCCAGGTGTCCTTGGAAACACCATATATTTT. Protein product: CASSPGVLGNTIYF.

This CDR3 is CASSLARMLNQPQHF. The CDR3 coding sequence is TGTGCCAGCAGCTTAGCGCGAATGCTGAATCAGCCCCAGCATTTT. This sequence joins TRBV7-2 and TRBJ1-5; D remains ambiguous. Trimming took 0 bases from V and 4 from J, leaving 10 bases between them. The CDR3 spans 15 residues. Germline V lookup: CDR1 SGHTA, CDR2 FQGNSA.

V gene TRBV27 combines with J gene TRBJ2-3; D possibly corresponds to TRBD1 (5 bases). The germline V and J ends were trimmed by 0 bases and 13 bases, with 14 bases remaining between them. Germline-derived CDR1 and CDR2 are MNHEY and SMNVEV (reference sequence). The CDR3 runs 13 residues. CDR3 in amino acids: CASSLSGLGRKYF. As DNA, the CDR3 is TGTGCCAGCAGTTTATCGGGGCTAGGAAGGAAGTATTTT.

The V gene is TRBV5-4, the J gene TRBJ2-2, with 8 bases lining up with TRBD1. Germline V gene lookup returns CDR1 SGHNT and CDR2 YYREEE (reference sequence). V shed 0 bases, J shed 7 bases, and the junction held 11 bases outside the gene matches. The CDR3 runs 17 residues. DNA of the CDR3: TGTGCCAGCAGCTTGGGTTTAGGGACAGGTAGTTTCGGGGAGCTGTTTTTT. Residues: CASSLGLGTGSFGELFF.

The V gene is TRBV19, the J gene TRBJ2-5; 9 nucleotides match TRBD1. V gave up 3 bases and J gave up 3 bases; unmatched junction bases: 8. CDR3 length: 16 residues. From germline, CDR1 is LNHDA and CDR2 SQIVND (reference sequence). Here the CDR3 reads CASSIRRGQGEETQYF. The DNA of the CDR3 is TGTGCCAGTAGTATTAGGAGGGGACAGGGTGAAGAGACCCAGTACTTC.

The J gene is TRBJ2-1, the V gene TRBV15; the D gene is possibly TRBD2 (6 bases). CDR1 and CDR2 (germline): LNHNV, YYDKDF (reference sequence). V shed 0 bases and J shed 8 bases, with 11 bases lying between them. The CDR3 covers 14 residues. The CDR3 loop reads CATSREVSGYEQFF. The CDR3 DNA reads TGTGCCACCAGCAGAGAGGTTAGCGGCTATGAGCAGTTCTTC.

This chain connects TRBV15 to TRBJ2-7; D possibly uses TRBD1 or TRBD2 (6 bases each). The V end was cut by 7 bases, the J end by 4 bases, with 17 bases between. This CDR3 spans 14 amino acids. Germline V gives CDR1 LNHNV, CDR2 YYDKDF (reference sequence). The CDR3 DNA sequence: TGTGCCACCACCCAGGGAAGGGGGGCTTACGAGCAGTACTTC. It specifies CATTQGRGAYEQYF.

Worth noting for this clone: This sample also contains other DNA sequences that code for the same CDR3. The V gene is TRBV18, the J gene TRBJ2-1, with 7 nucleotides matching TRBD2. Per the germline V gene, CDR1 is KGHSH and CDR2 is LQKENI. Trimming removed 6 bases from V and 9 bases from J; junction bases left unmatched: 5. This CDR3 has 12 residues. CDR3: CASSPTSVEQFF. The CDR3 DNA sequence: TGTGCCAGCTCCCCTACTAGCGTTGAGCAGTTCTTC. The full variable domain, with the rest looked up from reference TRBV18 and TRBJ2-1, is NAGVMQNPRHLVRRRGQEARLRCSPMKGHSHVYWYRQLPEEGLKFMVYLQKENIIDESGMPKERFSAEFPKEGPSILRIQQVVRGDSAAYFCASSPTSVEQFFGPGTRLTVL.

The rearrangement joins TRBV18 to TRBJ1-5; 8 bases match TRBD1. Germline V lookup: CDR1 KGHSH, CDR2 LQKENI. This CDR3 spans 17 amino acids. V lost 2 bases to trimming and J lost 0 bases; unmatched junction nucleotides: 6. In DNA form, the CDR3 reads TGTGCCAGCTCACCAATCCGCGACAGGGGTAGCAATCAGCCCCAGCATTTT. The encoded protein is CASSPIRDRGSNQPQHF. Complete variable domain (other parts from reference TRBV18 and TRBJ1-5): NAGVMQNPRHLVRRRGQEARLRCSPMKGHSHVYWYRQLPEEGLKFMVYLQKENIIDESGMPKERFSAEFPKEGPSILRIQQVVRGDSAAYFCASSPIRDRGSNQPQHFGDGTRLSIL.

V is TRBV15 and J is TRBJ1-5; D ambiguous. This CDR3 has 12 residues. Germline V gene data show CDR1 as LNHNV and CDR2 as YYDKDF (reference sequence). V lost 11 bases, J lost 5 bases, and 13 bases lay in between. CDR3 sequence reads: CAVGGYYQPQHF. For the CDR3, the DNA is TGTGCCGTGGGTGGTTATTATCAGCCCCAGCATTTT. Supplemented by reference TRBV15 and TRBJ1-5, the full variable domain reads DAMVIQNPRYQVTQFGKPVTLSCSQTLNHNVMYWYQQKSSQAPKLLFHYYDKDFNNEADTPDNFQSRRPNTSFCFLDIRSPGLGDTAMYLCAVGGYYQPQHFGDGTRLSIL.

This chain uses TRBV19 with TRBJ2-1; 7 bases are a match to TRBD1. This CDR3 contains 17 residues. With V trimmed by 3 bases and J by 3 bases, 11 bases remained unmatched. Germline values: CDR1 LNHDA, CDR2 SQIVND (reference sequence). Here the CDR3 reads CASSIIGVRGNYNEQFF. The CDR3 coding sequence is TGTGCCAGTAGTATTATTGGTGTCAGGGGGAACTACAATGAGCAGTTCTTC.

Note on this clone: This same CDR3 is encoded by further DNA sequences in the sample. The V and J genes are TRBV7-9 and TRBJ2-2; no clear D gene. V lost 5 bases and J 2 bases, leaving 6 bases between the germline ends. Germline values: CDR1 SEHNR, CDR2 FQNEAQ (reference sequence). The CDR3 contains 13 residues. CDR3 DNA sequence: TGTGCCAGCAGCCCGACTAACACCGGGGAGCTGTTTTTT. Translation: CASSPTNTGELFF.

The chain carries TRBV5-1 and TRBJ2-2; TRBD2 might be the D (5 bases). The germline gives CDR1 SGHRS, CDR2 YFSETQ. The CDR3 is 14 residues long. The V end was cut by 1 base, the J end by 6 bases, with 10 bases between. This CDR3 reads CASSLSGSAGELFF. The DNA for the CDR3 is TGCGCCAGCAGCTTGAGCGGAAGCGCCGGGGAGCTGTTTTTT.

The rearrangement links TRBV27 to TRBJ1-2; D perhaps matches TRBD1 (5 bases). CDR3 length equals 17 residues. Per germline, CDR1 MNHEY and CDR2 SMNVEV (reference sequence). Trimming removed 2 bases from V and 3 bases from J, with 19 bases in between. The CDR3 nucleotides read TGTGCCAGCAGTTTAAAGGGACGCTCCTACGGGGACTATGGCTACACCTTC. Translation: CASSLKGRSYGDYGYTF.

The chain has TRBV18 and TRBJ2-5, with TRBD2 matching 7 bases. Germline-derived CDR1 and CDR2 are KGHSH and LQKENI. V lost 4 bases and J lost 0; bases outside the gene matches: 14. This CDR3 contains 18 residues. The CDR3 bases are TGTGCCAGCTCACTCTCGGCCCCTGTAGCGGGTAACCAAGAGACCCAGTACTTC. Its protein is CASSLSAPVAGNQETQYF.

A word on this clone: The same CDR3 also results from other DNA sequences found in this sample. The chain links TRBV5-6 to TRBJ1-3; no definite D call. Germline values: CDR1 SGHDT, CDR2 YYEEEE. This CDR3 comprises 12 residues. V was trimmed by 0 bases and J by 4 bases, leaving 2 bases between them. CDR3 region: CASSLGGNTIYF. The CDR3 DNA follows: TGTGCCAGCAGCTTGGGCGGAAACACCATATATTTT. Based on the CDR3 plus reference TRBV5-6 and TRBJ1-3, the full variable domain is DAGVTQSPTHLIKTRGQQVTLRCSPKSGHDTVSWYQQALGQGPQFIFQYYEEEERQRGNFPDRFSGHQFPNYSSELNVNALLLGDSALYLCASSLGGNTIYFGEGSWLTVV.

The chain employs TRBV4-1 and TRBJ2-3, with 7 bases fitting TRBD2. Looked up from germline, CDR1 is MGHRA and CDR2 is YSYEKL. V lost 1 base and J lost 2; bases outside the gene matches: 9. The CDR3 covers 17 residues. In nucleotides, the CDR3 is TGCGCCAGCAGCCAAGTTGTGGCTAGCGGATTCACAGATACGCAGTATTTT. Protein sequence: CASSQVVASGFTDTQYF.

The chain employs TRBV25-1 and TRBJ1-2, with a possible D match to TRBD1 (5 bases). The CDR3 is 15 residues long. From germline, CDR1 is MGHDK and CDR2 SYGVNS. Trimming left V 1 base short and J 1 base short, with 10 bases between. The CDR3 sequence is CASSEFRGGNYGYTF. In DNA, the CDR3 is TGTGCCAGCAGTGAATTTCGGGGCGGTAACTATGGCTACACCTTC.

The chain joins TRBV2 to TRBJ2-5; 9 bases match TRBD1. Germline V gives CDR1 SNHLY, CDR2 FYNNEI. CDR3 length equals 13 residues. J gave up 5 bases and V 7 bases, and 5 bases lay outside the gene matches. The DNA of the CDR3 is TGTGCCAGCATCGGGACAGGGATGGAGACCCAGTACTTC. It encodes CASIGTGMETQYF.

DNA of the CDR3: TGCGCCAGCAGCCAAGGGAGGACTAGCGCCAAGAGCTCCTACAATGAGCAGTTCTTC. Translating it yields CASSQGRTSAKSSYNEQFF. The chain joins TRBV4-3 to TRBJ2-1; TRBD2 matches 9 bases. J was trimmed by 0 bases and V by 1 base; bases with no gene match: 10. CDR3 length: 19 amino acids. Germline V lookup: CDR1 LGHNA, CDR2 YSLEER.